The 12 T cell receptor beta chains below come from one sample, sequenced in a study. TCRdb recomputed calls from the 5' RACE reads with MiXCR, one row per CDR3 protein. The sample totals dozens of distinct CDR3 sequences. The sequenced sample consisted of total memory T cells from blood PBMCs. Regarding subset: transitional memory CD4+ T cells. These receptors were taken from a male donor with HIV.

This clonotype came up a few times. V gene TRBV12-3 or TRBV12-4 combines with J gene TRBJ1-1; D is unresolved. Trimming removed 7 bases at V and 3 bases at J, with 12 bases between. The CDR3 has 13 amino acids. DNA of the CDR3: TGTGCCAGCACCCCCTGGCTCGACACTGAAGCTTTCTTT. Residues: CASTPWLDTEAFF.

This clonotype was detected only a few times. The chain combines TRBV20-1 with TRBJ1-1; 7 bases line up with TRBD1. V lost 5 bases to trimming and J lost 3 bases; unmatched junction nucleotides: 6. This CDR3 is built from 13 residues. Germline lookup yields CDR1 DFQATT and CDR2 SNEGSKA (reference sequence). The CDR3 sequence: CSAPRGIDTEAFF. The CDR3 DNA reads TGCAGTGCTCCCAGGGGGATAGACACTGAAGCTTTCTTT.

V is TRBV4-1 and J is TRBJ1-2, with 9 bases aligning to TRBD1. With V trimmed by 2 bases and J by 10 bases, 8 bases remained unmatched. The germline V gene encodes CDR1 MGHRA and CDR2 YSYEKL. The CDR3 runs to 14 residues. CDR3 DNA: TGCGCCAGCAGCCAATACGACAGGGGGGCCCACTACACCTTC. Translating gives CASSQYDRGAHYTF.

This clonotype is classed as hyperexpanded. The J gene is TRBJ1-2, the V gene TRBV11-3, with D possibly being TRBD1 (6 bases). Germline loops: CDR1 SGHNT, CDR2 YENEEA. The CDR3 spans 14 residues. The germline V and J ends were trimmed by 5 bases and 12 bases, with 22 bases remaining between them. CDR3 nucleotides: TGTGCCAGCAGCCCCGGAAAGGGGGTTCTGCAGAACACCTTC. This sequence encodes CASSPGKGVLQNTF.

This chain connects TRBV5-1 to TRBJ2-1, with a possible D match to TRBD1 (5 bases). The CDR3 is 14 residues long. CDR1 SGHRS and CDR2 YFSETQ come from the germline V gene. Trimming removed 1 base at V and 8 bases at J, with 13 bases between. The CDR3 spells CASSLQAGWDEQFF. In nucleotides, the CDR3 is TGCGCCAGCAGCTTGCAGGCAGGGTGGGATGAGCAGTTCTTC.

The J gene is TRBJ1-5, the V gene TRBV29-1; D not resolved. This CDR3 is built from 14 residues. Trimming shortened V by 0 bases and J by 7 bases, and 13 bases separated the two germline ends. CDR1 SQVTM and CDR2 ANQGSEA come from the germline V gene. CDR3 region: CSVEDGGPGQPQHF. The CDR3 DNA reads TGCAGCGTTGAAGATGGTGGGCCCGGGCAGCCCCAGCATTTT.

The gene calls are TRBV15 and TRBJ1-5; the D is unclear. Trimming cost V 5 bases and J 2 bases, with 16 bases left between them. This CDR3 region has 16 residues. Germline V gene data show CDR1 as LNHNV and CDR2 as YYDKDF (reference sequence). CDR3 sequence reads: CATSLLGGRGNQPQHF. CDR3 coding DNA: TGTGCCACCAGCCTCCTGGGAGGGAGGGGCAATCAGCCCCAGCATTTT.

The chain couples TRBV10-3 to TRBJ1-1, with TRBD1 as a possible D gene (6 bases). V lost 6 bases and J lost 4, with 15 bases in between. Germline CDR1 is ENHRY and CDR2 is SYGVKD. CDR3 size: 14 residues. DNA for the CDR3: TGTGCCATCAGGGACACAGGGACCGCCACTGAAGCTTTCTTT. This translates into CAIRDTGTATEAFF.

The rearrangement joins TRBV7-3 to TRBJ1-2; D perhaps matches TRBD1 (6 bases). Between the trimmed V and J ends, which lost 1 base and 13 bases, there was a span of 16 bases. CDR3 length: 13 amino acids. CDR1 is SGHTA, CDR2 FQGTGA, per germline. The CDR3 spells CASSLNRAGASTF. CDR3 nucleotide sequence: TGTGCCAGCAGCTTAAACAGGGCTGGGGCCAGCACCTTC.

This clonotype was counted between two and nine times. This chain links TRBV20-1 with TRBJ1-2; no clear D gene. CDR3 size: 11 residues. V lost 5 bases to trimming and J lost 0 bases, with 4 bases between them. The V gene's germline CDR1 is DFQATT and CDR2 SNEGSKA (reference sequence). The CDR3 coding sequence is TGCAGTGCTTCGCCTAACTATGGCTACACCTTC. Encoded protein: CSASPNYGYTF.

This clonotype came up a few times. This CDR3 reads CASSLDGYGAPGANVLTF. DNA of the CDR3: TGCGCCAGCAGCTTGGACGGGTATGGGGCCCCTGGGGCCAACGTCCTGACTTTC. The chain has TRBV5-1 and TRBJ2-6, with D tentatively TRBD1 (5 bases). V was shortened by 0 bases and J by 2 bases, with 15 bases between the two germline ends. Per germline, CDR1 SGHRS and CDR2 YFSETQ. This CDR3 region has 18 residues.

The V gene is TRBV7-6, the J gene TRBJ2-5; maybe TRBD1 (5 bases). V lost 5 bases to trimming and J lost 5 bases, with 12 bases between them. The germline V gene has CDR1 SGHVS and CDR2 FNYEAQ. The CDR3 sequence is 13 residues long. This chain's CDR3 is CASSPGQIETQYF. The CDR3 bases are TGTGCCAGCAGCCCCGGACAAATCGAGACCCAGTACTTC.